Below, 14 T cell receptor beta chains from the same sample are listed, as sequenced in a study of technical replicates of blood from several donors. Sequencing used immunoSEQ multiplex PCR; TCRdb keeps in-frame clones, though not all of them. The sample carries around 67,000 clones, approximately 86% recorded once. Sequencing input: PBMCs. The source is a human donor in good health. Some clones in this sample may be carry-over from other donors' samples.

The chain recombines TRBV7-2 with TRBJ1-2; possible D gene TRBD1, 5 bases. Trimming shortened V by 8 bases and J by 4 bases, and 20 bases separated the two germline ends. The CDR3 covers 15 residues. CDR1 is SGHTA, CDR2 FQGNSA, per germline. The CDR3 reads CASVWGGRGGYGYTF. The CDR3 DNA is TGTGCCAGCGTTTGGGGCGGGAGGGGTGGCTATGGCTACACCTTC.

Only a few counts were recorded for this clone. The rearrangement joins TRBV4-3 to TRBJ1-1, with a possible D match to TRBD1 (6 bases). V gave up 4 bases and J gave up 0 bases, with 15 bases separating them. Per the germline V gene, CDR1 is LGHNA and CDR2 is YSLEER. This CDR3 is 16 amino acids long. This CDR3 is CASSLGTSKLNTEAFF. Written as DNA, the CDR3 is TGCGCCAGCAGCCTCGGGACATCGAAATTGAACACTGAAGCTTTCTTT.

The CDR3 nucleotides read TGTGCCAGCAGCTTAAAGACAGGGACCCCTGAAGCTTTCTTT. Its protein product is CASSLKTGTPEAFF. This sequence joins TRBV7-9 and TRBJ1-1; 7 bases match TRBD1. The CDR3 covers 14 residues. V lost 2 bases to trimming and J lost 6 bases; unmatched junction nucleotides: 6. The germline V gene has CDR1 SEHNR and CDR2 FQNEAQ (reference sequence).

The CDR3: CASSARNEQYF. The CDR3, as DNA: TGTGCCAGCAGCGCCAGAAACGAGCAGTACTTC. The gene calls are TRBV5-4 and TRBJ2-7; D remains ambiguous. V shed 4 bases and J shed 5 bases, with 7 bases lying between them. Germline CDR1 is SGHNT and CDR2 is YYREEE (reference sequence). The CDR3 has 11 amino acids.

The gene calls are TRBV27 and TRBJ1-6; possibly TRBD1 for D (6 bases). Trimming cost V 7 bases and J 7 bases, with 17 bases left between them. CDR3 length: 15 residues. Germline CDR1 is MNHEY and CDR2 is SMNVEV (reference sequence). DNA for the CDR3: TGTGCCAGCATCAACGGGGGGCGCAGAAATTCACCCCTCCACTTT. Translation gives CASINGGRRNSPLHF.

The rearrangement joins TRBV7-7 to TRBJ1-3, with a weak D call TRBD1 (5 bases). This CDR3 is 13 amino acids long. In germline, CDR1 is SSHAT, CDR2 FNYEAQ (reference sequence). With 1 base removed from V and 4 bases from J, the gap between germline ends came to 5 bases. The CDR3 nucleotides are TGTGCCAGCAGCTTAGGGACAGGAAACACCATATATTTT. It codes for CASSLGTGNTIYF.

V and J are TRBV4-2 and TRBJ2-1; tentatively, D is TRBD2 (6 bases). Trimming shortened V by 5 bases and J by 9 bases, and 14 bases separated the two germline ends. Germline CDR1 is LGHNA and CDR2 is YNFKEQ. This CDR3 is built from 13 residues. As DNA, the CDR3 is TGTGCCAGCAGCGGTAGCGGAGGACTTGAGCAGTTCTTC. Protein sequence: CASSGSGGLEQFF.

The chain links TRBV7-2 to TRBJ2-5; 7 bases fit TRBD2. The CDR3 totals 13 residues. Germline V CDR1 and CDR2: SGHTA, FQGNSA. The trim removed 2 bases at V and 5 bases at J, leaving 2 bases unmatched. The CDR3 sequence: CASSLFGGETQYF. In DNA form, the CDR3 reads TGTGCCAGCAGCTTATTCGGGGGGGAGACCCAGTACTTC. Combining the CDR3 with reference TRBV7-2 and TRBJ2-5 gives the whole variable domain GAGVSQSPSNKVTEKGKDVELRCDPISGHTALYWYRQSLGQGLEFLIYFQGNSAPDKSGLPSDRFSAERTGGSVSTLTIQRTQQEDSAVYLCASSLFGGETQYFGPGTRLLVL.

This clone was seen only once. Here the CDR3 reads CASSSSAGGPSEQYF. The CDR3 nucleotides read TGCGCCAGCAGTAGTTCCGCGGGGGGGCCGAGCGAGCAGTACTTC. This sequence joins TRBV5-1 and TRBJ2-7; TRBD2 matches at 9 bases. The J segment lost 6 bases and the V segment lost 5 bases, leaving 12 bases of the junction unmatched. Germline loops: CDR1 SGHRS, CDR2 YFSETQ. The CDR3 is made up of 15 amino acids. The whole variable domain, remainder taken from reference TRBV5-1 and TRBJ2-7, is KAGVTQTPRYLIKTRGQQVTLSCSPISGHRSVSWYQQTPGQGLQFLFEYFSETQRNKGNFPGRFSGRQFSNSRSEMNVSTLELGDSALYLCASSSSAGGPSEQYFGPGTRLTVT.

This clone was observed once. The chain uses TRBV7-2 and TRBJ2-3, with 10 positions matching TRBD2. The junction had 13 bases not matched to a gene; V was cut back by 4 bases and J by 0 bases. CDR1 is SGHTA, CDR2 FQGNSA, per germline. The length of the CDR3 is 19 residues. The CDR3 protein is CASSSDGAGGLLSTDTQYF. In nucleotides, the CDR3 is TGTGCCAGCAGCTCGGACGGAGCGGGGGGGTTACTTAGCACAGATACGCAGTATTTT.

The chain joins TRBV15 to TRBJ2-1; 11 bases match TRBD1. The CDR3 consists of 16 residues. The germline V gene encodes CDR1 LNHNV and CDR2 YYDKDF (reference sequence). J was trimmed by 8 bases and V by 0 bases; bases with no gene match: 6. The CDR3 DNA reads as TGTGCCACCAGCAGAGATAGCGGACAGGGGGCTGATGAGCAGTTCTTC. Residues: CATSRDSGQGADEQFF.

The rearrangement links TRBV4-2 to TRBJ2-3; D unclear. The CDR3 sequence is 13 residues long. From germline, CDR1 is LGHNA and CDR2 YNFKEQ. V lost 4 bases and J 4 bases, leaving 9 bases between the germline ends. The CDR3 here is CASSLTVSDTQYF. CDR3 nucleotide sequence: TGTGCCAGCAGCCTTACAGTTTCAGATACGCAGTATTTT.

The chain is built from TRBV7-2 and TRBJ1-2; D is perhaps TRBD1 (6 bases). Germline V gene data show CDR1 as SGHTA and CDR2 as FQGNSA. V was cut by 0 bases and J by 7 bases, with 15 bases left in between. The CDR3 totals 15 residues. The CDR3 sequence: CASSLAPAGASGYTF. Written as DNA, the CDR3 is TGTGCCAGCAGCTTAGCGCCGGCAGGGGCTAGTGGCTACACCTTC.

This clone has just a few counts. CDR3 loop: CASSSTPGQNTEAFF. The CDR3 DNA reads TGTGCCAGCAGCTCCACGCCGGGACAGAACACTGAAGCTTTCTTT. This sequence joins TRBV7-9 and TRBJ1-1; the D gene is possibly TRBD1 (6 bases). The CDR3 runs 15 residues. V was cut by 4 bases and J by 1 base, with 13 bases left in between. Germline CDR1 SEHNR, CDR2 FQNEAQ (reference sequence).